This TCR beta chain was obtained from a study of cytomegalovirus exposure and HLA in healthy donors. Turning to this clone: Antigen: not known.

Study-level points and caveats: Later analysis showed TCR association rates varying by HLA locus, highest for DRB1 and lowest for HLA-C.

PCR amplification relied on 60 Vbeta primers (plus 13 Jbeta primers). Here immunoSEQ multiplex PCR was the method, and the copy in TCRdb shows in-frame clones only, minus some. Of nearly 110,000 clones in the sample, roughly 73% were seen once. This clonotype was obtained from a man younger than 45 in good health and CMV-seronegative. The sample was PBMCs.

The CDR3: CASSSRTGGSYEQYF. The CDR3 coding sequence is TGTGCCAGCTCATCACGGACAGGGGGATCCTACGAGCAGTACTTC. The rearrangement uses TRBV18 and TRBJ2-7, with 10 bases matching TRBD1. V was pared by 5 bases and J by 1 base, with 5 bases of the junction left unmatched. CDR3 length: 15 residues. The germline gives CDR1 KGHSH, CDR2 LQKENI.